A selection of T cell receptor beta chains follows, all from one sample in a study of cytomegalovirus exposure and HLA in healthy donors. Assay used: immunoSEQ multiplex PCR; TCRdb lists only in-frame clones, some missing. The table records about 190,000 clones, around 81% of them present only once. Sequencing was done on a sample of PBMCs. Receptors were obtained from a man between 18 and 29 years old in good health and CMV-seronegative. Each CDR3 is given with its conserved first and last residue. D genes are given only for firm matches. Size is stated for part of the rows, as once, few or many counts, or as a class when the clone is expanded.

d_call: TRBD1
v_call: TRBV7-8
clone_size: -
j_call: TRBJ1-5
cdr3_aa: CASSQDRDEPQHF
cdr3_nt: TGTGCCAGCAGCCAAGACAGGGATGAGCCCCAGCATTTT

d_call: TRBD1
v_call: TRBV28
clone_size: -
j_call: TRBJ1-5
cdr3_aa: CASRTGGNQPQHF
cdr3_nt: TGTGCCAGCCGGACAGGGGGAAATCAGCCCCAGCATTTT

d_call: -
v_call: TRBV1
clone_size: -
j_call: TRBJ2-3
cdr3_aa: CTWRGSTDTQYF
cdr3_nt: TGCACCTGGCGGGGAAGCACAGATACGCAGTATTTT

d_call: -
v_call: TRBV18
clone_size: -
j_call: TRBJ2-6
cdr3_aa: CASSPAGSSGANVLTF
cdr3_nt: TGTGCCAGCTCACCAGCCGGTAGCTCTGGGGCCAACGTCCTGACTTTC

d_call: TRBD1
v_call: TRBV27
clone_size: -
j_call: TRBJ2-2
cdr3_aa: CASSLSGQGWNGELFF
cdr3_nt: TGTGCCAGCAGTTTATCGGGACAGGGATGGAACGGGGAGCTGTTTTTT

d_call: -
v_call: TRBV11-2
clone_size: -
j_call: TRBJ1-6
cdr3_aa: CASSLVVPPLHF
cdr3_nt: TGTGCCAGCAGCTTAGTAGTCCCACCCCTCCACTTT

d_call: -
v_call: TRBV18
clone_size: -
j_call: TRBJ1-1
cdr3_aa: CASSPLRNTEAFF
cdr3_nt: TGTGCCAGCTCACCACTTAGGAACACTGAAGCTTTCTTT

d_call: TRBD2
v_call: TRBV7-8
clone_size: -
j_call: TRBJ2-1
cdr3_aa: CASSLSGGAVEQFF
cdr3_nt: TGTGCCAGCAGCTTAAGCGGGGGGGCAGTTGAGCAGTTCTTC

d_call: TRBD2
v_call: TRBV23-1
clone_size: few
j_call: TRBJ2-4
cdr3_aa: CASSHIRTSGKLAKNIQYF
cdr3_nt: TGCGCCAGCAGTCATATCCGGACTAGCGGAAAACTAGCCAAAAACATTCAGTACTTC

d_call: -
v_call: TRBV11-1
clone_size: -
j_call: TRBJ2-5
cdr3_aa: CASSLARRLGQETQYF
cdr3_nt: TGTGCCAGCAGCTTAGCGAGGAGGTTGGGCCAAGAGACCCAGTACTTC

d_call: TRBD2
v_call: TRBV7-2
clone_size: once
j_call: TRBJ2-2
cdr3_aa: CASSLASGRGGGELFF
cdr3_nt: TGTGCCAGCAGCTTAGCTAGCGGGAGAGGGGGCGGGGAGCTGTTTTTT

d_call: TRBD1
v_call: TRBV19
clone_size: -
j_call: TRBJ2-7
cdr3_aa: CASSTTGVLAYEQYF
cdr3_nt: TGTGCCAGTAGTACGACAGGGGTTCTGGCCTACGAGCAGTACTTC

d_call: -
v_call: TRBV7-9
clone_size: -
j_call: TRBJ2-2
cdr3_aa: CASSRRDTGELFF
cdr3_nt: TGTGCCAGCAGCCGTCGGGACACCGGGGAGCTGTTTTTT

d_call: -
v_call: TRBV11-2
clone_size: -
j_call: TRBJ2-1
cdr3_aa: CASSPRGGTLLSEQFF
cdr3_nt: TGTGCCAGCAGCCCAAGAGGGGGAACCTTACTCAGTGAGCAGTTCTTC

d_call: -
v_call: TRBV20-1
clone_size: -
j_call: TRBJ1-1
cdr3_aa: CSAQTGAEAFF
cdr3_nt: TGCAGTGCACAGACGGGGGCTGAAGCTTTCTTT

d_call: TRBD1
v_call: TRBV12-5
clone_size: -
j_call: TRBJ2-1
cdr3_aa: CASGTDRGDPYNEQFF
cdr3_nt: TGTGCTAGTGGAACGGACAGGGGGGACCCCTACAATGAGCAGTTCTTC

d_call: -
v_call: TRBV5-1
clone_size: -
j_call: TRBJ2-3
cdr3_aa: CASSPVSKGTDTQYF
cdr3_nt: TGCGCCAGCAGCCCCGTCTCGAAGGGGACAGATACGCAGTATTTT

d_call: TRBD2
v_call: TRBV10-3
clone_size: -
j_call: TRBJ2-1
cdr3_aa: CAIRELAGGFYNEQFF
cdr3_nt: TGTGCCATCAGAGAACTAGCGGGGGGTTTCTACAATGAGCAGTTCTTC

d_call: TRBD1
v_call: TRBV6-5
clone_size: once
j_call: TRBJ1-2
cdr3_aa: CASSSGQGYNYGYTF
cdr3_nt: TGTGCCAGCAGTTCGGGACAGGGCTATAACTATGGCTACACCTTC

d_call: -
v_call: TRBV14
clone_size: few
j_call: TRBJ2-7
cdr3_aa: CASSPGLDREQYF
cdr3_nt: TGTGCCAGCAGCCCGGGACTTGATCGTGAGCAGTACTTC

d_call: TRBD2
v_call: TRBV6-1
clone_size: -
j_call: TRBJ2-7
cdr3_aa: CASSEGGSGIYEQYF
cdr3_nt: TGTGCCAGCAGTGAAGGAGGCAGCGGGATTTACGAGCAGTACTTC

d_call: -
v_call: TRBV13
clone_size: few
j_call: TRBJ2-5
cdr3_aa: CASSLTRDLQETQYF
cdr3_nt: TGTGCCAGCAGCTTAACCCGGGACTTGCAAGAGACCCAGTACTTC

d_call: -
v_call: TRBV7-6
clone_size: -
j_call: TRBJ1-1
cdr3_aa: CASSLGANTEAFF
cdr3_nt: TGTGCCAGCAGCTTAGGGGCGAACACTGAAGCTTTCTTT

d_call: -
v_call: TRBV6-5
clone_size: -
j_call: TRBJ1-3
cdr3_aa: CASSYDQGPAIYF
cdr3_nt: TGTGCCAGCAGTTATGATCAGGGTCCGGCGATATATTTT

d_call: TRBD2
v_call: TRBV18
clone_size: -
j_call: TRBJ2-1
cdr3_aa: CASSPGLADNEQFF
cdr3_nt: TGTGCCAGCTCACCAGGACTAGCGGACAATGAGCAGTTCTTC

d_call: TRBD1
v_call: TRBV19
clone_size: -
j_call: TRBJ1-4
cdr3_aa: CASTVQGAGEKLFF
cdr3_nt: TGTGCCAGTACCGTACAGGGGGCGGGTGAAAAACTGTTTTTT

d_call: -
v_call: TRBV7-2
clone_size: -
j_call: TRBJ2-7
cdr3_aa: CASSTGRGYEQYF
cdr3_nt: TGTGCCAGCAGCACTGGACGGGGGTACGAGCAGTACTTC

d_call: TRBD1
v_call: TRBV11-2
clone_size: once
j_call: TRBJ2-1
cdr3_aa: CASSLSTGSGNEQFF
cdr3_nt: TGTGCCAGCAGCCTCTCGACAGGGAGTGGGAATGAGCAGTTCTTC

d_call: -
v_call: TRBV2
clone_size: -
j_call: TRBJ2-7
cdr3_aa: CASSLRRQVAYEQYF
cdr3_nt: TGTGCCAGCAGTCTTCGTCGACAGGTTGCCTACGAGCAGTACTTC

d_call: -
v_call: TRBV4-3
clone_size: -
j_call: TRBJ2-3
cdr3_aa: CASSQVGPNDYTDTQYF
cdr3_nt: TGCGCCAGCAGCCAAGTCGGGCCGAACGACTACACAGATACGCAGTATTTT

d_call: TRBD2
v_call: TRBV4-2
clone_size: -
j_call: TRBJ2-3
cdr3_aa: CASSQIGTSGTDTQYF
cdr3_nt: TGTGCCAGCAGCCAAATCGGAACTAGCGGCACAGATACGCAGTATTTT

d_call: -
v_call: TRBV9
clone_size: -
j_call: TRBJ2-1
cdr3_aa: CASSPEVAGWQFF
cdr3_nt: TGTGCCAGCAGCCCCGAAGTCGCAGGATGGCAGTTCTTC

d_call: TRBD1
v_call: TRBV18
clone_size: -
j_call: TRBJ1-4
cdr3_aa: CASSPTSGTGGEKLFF
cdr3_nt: TGTGCCAGCTCACCAACCTCCGGGACAGGGGGGGAAAAACTGTTTTTT

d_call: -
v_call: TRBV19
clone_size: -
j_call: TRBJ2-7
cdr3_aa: CASSTLQGQRPYEQYF
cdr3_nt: TGTGCCAGTAGTACTCTACAGGGCCAGAGACCCTACGAGCAGTACTTC

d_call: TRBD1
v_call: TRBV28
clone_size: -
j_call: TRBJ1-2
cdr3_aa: CATTGGNFPGYTF
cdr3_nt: TGTGCCACCACAGGGGGCAACTTCCCTGGCTACACCTTC

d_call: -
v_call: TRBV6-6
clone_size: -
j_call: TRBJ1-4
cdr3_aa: CASTGRENEKLFF
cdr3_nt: TGTGCCAGCACCGGACGGGAGAATGAAAAACTGTTTTTT

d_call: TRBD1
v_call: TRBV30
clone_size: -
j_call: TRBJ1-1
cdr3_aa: CAWTGQGAPVNTEAFF
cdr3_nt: TGTGCCTGGACCGGACAGGGGGCACCCGTGAACACTGAAGCTTTCTTT

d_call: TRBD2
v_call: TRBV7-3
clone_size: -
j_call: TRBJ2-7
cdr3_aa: CASLASGIHEQYF
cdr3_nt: TGTGCCAGCTTGGCTAGCGGGATCCACGAGCAGTACTTC

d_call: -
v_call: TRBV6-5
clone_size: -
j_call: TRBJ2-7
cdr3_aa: CASAPGGGFPWEQYF
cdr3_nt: TGTGCCAGCGCCCCCGGTGGAGGGTTTCCCTGGGAGCAGTACTTC

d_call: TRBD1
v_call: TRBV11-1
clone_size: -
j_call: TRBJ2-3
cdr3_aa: CASSSLQGALSDTQYF
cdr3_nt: TGTGCCAGCAGCTCGTTACAGGGGGCTCTTTCAGATACGCAGTATTTT

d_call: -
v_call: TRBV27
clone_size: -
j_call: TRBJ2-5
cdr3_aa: CASSPYYSVDRETQYF
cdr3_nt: TGTGCCAGCAGTCCCTACTATTCGGTCGACAGAGAGACCCAGTACTTC

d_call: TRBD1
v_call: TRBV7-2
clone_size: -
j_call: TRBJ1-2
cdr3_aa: CASDPGTALYGYTF
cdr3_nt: TGTGCCAGCGATCCCGGGACAGCGCTTTATGGCTACACCTTC

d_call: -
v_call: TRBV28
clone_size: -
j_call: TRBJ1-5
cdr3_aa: CASSFPSNQPQHF
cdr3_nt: TGTGCCAGCAGTTTCCCGAGCAATCAGCCCCAGCATTTT

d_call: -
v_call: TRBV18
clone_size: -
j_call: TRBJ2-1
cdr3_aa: CASSPTSIANEQFF
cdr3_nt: TGTGCCAGCTCACCCACTAGCATCGCGAATGAGCAGTTCTTC

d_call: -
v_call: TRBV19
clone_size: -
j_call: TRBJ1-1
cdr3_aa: CASSMRWTSVSGNTEAFF
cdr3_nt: TGTGCCAGTAGTATGAGATGGACTTCAGTTAGTGGGAACACTGAAGCTTTCTTT

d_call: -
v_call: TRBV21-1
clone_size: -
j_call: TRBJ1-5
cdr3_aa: CASSTRTGFSNQPQHF
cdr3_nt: TGTGCCAGCAGCACCCGGACAGGCTTTAGCAATCAGCCCCAGCATTTT

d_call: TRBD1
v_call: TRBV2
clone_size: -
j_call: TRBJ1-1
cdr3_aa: CASSPQGVPEAFF
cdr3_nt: TGTGCCAGCAGTCCACAGGGGGTCCCTGAAGCTTTCTTT

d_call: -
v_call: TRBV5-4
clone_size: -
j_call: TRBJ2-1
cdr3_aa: CASSQGNNEQFF
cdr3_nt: TGTGCCAGCAGCCAGGGGAACAATGAGCAGTTCTTC

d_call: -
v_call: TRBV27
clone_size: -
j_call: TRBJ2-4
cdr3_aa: CASSDIVSSKNIQYF
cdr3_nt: TGTGCCAGCAGTGATATAGTCTCGTCTAAAAACATTCAGTACTTC

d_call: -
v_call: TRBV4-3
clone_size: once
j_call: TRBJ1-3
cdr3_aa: CASSDIQGFSGNTIYF
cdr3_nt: TGCGCCAGCAGCGATATACAGGGCTTCTCTGGAAACACCATATATTTT

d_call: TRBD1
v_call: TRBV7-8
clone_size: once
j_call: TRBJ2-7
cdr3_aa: CASSHGQVGYEQYF
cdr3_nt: TGTGCCAGCAGCCACGGACAGGTGGGGTACGAGCAGTACTTC

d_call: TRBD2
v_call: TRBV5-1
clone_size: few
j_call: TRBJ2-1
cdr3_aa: CASSLGTSPGGSYNEQFF
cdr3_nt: TGCGCCAGCAGCTTGGGGACTAGCCCGGGTGGCTCCTACAATGAGCAGTTCTTC

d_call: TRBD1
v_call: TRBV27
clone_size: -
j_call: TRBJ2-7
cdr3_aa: CASSPGQGFGAAYEQYF
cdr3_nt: TGTGCCAGCAGTCCGGGACAGGGTTTTGGGGCAGCCTACGAGCAGTACTTC

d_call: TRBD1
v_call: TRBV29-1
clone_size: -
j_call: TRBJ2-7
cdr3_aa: CSVWTQGAETYEQYF
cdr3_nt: TGCAGCGTCTGGACCCAGGGGGCTGAAACCTACGAGCAGTACTTC

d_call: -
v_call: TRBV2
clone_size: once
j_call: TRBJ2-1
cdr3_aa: CASSDQLREQFF
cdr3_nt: TGTGCCAGCAGTGATCAGCTGCGGGAGCAGTTCTTC